These 9 T cell receptor beta chains share one sample of origin, sequenced in a study of OX40 agonist ivuxolimab in advanced cancers. The method was immunoSEQ multiplex PCR; TCRdb's version includes in-frame clones alone and lacks a portion of them. The top ten clones hold around 6.6% of a sample with around 80,000 clones, under 90% of them seen once. Material: CD4+ or CD8+ T cells sorted from blood, obtained in a trial of the OX40 agonist ivuxolimab. These receptors came from an adult with an advanced solid tumor such as melanoma, head and neck, liver or kidney cancer.

The V and J genes are TRBV10-3 and TRBJ2-7, with 11 bases lining up with TRBD2. The germline V gene has CDR1 ENHRY and CDR2 SYGVKD. The CDR3 has 16 amino acids. V dropped 3 bases and J dropped 2; count of bases not matched to a gene: 6. The CDR3 protein is CAISDTGTSGPYEQYF. The CDR3 DNA is TGTGCCATCAGTGACACCGGGACTAGCGGCCCCTACGAGCAGTACTTC.

The J gene is TRBJ2-5, the V gene TRBV30; 11 nucleotides agree with TRBD2. The CDR3 contains 15 residues. The germline V gene has CDR1 GTSNPN and CDR2 SVGIG (reference sequence). V lost 8 bases to trimming and J lost 5 bases; unmatched junction nucleotides: 13. The CDR3 coding sequence is TGTGCCCGCGACTACAAACTAGCGGGAGAGGAGACCCAGTACTTC. Its protein is CARDYKLAGEETQYF.

V gene TRBV30 combines with J gene TRBJ2-3, with 10 positions matching TRBD2. The CDR3 consists of 17 residues. Germline V gene sequence: CDR1 GTSNPN, CDR2 SVGIG (reference sequence). With V trimmed by 3 bases and J by 2 bases, 11 bases remained unmatched. CDR3 nucleotides: TGTGCCTGGAGGAACAAATTAGCGGGAGGAACCACAGATACGCAGTATTTT. This sequence encodes CAWRNKLAGGTTDTQYF.

The chain combines TRBV25-1 with TRBJ2-3; the D is unclear. With 0 bases removed from V and 2 bases from J, the gap between germline ends came to 6 bases. This CDR3 is built from 14 residues. Germline CDR1 MGHDK, CDR2 SYGVNS. CDR3 DNA: TGTGCCAGCAGTGAATATGGCAACACAGATACGCAGTATTTT. Protein sequence: CASSEYGNTDTQYF.

This chain connects TRBV4-1 to TRBJ2-7; 8 nucleotides align to TRBD2. V dropped 3 bases and J dropped 3; count of bases not matched to a gene: 7. The CDR3 sequence is 15 residues long. Germline V gene lookup returns CDR1 MGHRA and CDR2 YSYEKL. Written as DNA, the CDR3 is TGCGCCAGCAGCCAGGACATCCGGGAGGGCTACGAGCAGTACGTC. Amino acid sequence: CASSQDIREGYEQYV.

The chain couples TRBV28 to TRBJ1-4; no definite D call. Germline assignment: CDR1 MDHEN and CDR2 SYDVKM. The V end was cut by 3 bases, the J end by 0 bases, with 14 bases between. This CDR3 is 17 amino acids long. The CDR3 region is CASSLEGPLATNEKLFF. The CDR3 bases are TGTGCCAGCAGTTTGGAGGGCCCACTGGCAACTAATGAAAAACTGTTTTTT.

The rearrangement uses TRBV27 and TRBJ1-4, with unresolved D. CDR3 size: 15 residues. The ends were cut back, 4 bases at V and 2 bases at J, with 11 bases in the middle. The germline V gene has CDR1 MNHEY and CDR2 SMNVEV (reference sequence). The CDR3 region has the DNA TGTGCCAGCAGTTGGGTTTTAGCGACTAATGAAAAACTGTTTTTT. It codes for CASSWVLATNEKLFF.

The count of this clone is one. This rearrangement joins TRBV28 to TRBJ2-1; 10 bases are shared with TRBD1. Unmatched junction bases numbered 14, after V lost 3 bases and J lost 9 bases. Per germline, CDR1 MDHEN and CDR2 SYDVKM. The CDR3 is made up of 17 amino acids. The CDR3 region has the DNA TGTGCCAGCAGTTTGTCCGGGACAGGGGCGTTCTTCGGTGAGCAGTTCTTC. It specifies CASSLSGTGAFFGEQFF.

V usage is TRBV2 and J usage is TRBJ2-6; no clear D gene. The V end lost 10 bases, the J end lost 0 bases, and 7 bases lay between the germline ends. The germline V gene encodes CDR1 SNHLY and CDR2 FYNNEI. CDR3 length equals 13 residues. CDR3 DNA sequence: TGTGCCACCGATTTCTCTGGGGCCAACGTCCTGACTTTC. Residues: CATDFSGANVLTF.